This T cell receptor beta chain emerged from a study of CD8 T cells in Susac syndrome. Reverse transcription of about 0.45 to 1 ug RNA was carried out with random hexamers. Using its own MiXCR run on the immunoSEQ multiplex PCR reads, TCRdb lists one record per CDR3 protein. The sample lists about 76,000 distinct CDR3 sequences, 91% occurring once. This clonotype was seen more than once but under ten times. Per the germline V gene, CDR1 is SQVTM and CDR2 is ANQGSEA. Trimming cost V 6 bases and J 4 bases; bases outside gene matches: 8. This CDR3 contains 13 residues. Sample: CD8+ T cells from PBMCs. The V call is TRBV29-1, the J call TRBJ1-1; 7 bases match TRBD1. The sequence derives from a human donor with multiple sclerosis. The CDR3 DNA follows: TGCAGCGTACGACAGGGCGAGGGCACTGAAGCTTTCTTT. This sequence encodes CSVRQGEGTEAFF.